The next 27 T cell receptor beta chains were all read from a single sample in a study of CD8+ T cells in alopecia areata. The sequencing template was cDNA reverse transcribed from extracted RNA. Clones were read by immunoSEQ multiplex PCR, and TCRdb kept only the in-frame ones, dropping some. The repertoire holds under 350,000 clones, with about three fifths as singletons. Described treatment: oral pan-JAK inhibitor, 5-10 mg twice daily. The sample was CD4+ T cells sorted from blood, taken at week 24, from a patient treated with tofacitinib. The source of these receptors is a human donor with alopecia areata.

The chain carries TRBV10-3 and TRBJ2-3; no firm D call. Trimming removed 0 bases from V and 4 bases from J, with 14 bases in between. The CDR3 has 16 amino acids. In germline, CDR1 is ENHRY, CDR2 SYGVKD. CDR3 residues: CAISESKLDSPDTQYF. The CDR3 DNA sequence: TGTGCCATCAGTGAGTCCAAGTTGGATTCCCCAGATACGCAGTATTTT.

This sequence joins TRBV15 and TRBJ1-2, with unresolved D. The CDR3 loop spans 15 amino acids. Looked up from germline, CDR1 is LNHNV and CDR2 is YYDKDF (reference sequence). V lost 0 bases to trimming and J lost 4 bases, with 12 bases between them. CDR3 sequence: CATSREDGLGYGYTF. CDR3 coding DNA: TGTGCCACCAGCAGAGAAGACGGCTTAGGCTATGGCTACACCTTC.

This clone was observed a handful of times. Different DNA sequences within this sample yield the same CDR3. The CDR3 nucleotides are TGTGCCAGCAGTTACGGGCGACAGGGGTACGAGCAGTACTTC. This sequence encodes CASSYGRQGYEQYF. The chain uses TRBV6-5 and TRBJ2-7; 8 positions agree with TRBD1. The CDR3 length is 14 residues. Germline V lookup: CDR1 MNHEY, CDR2 SVGAGI. J was trimmed by 4 bases and V by 2 bases; bases with no gene match: 4.

The gene calls are TRBV5-4 and TRBJ1-1, with TRBD1 as a possible D gene (5 bases). Trimming left V 4 bases short and J 5 bases short, with 15 bases between. The CDR3 is 14 residues long. Germline V gene data show CDR1 as SGHNT and CDR2 as YYREEE (reference sequence). The DNA for the CDR3 is TGTGCCAGCAGCCCTGGGACCAGGATGACTGAAGCTTTCTTT. It encodes CASSPGTRMTEAFF.

This chain links TRBV27 with TRBJ2-5, with 10 nucleotides matching TRBD2. This CDR3 has 14 residues. Germline CDR1 and CDR2: MNHEY and SMNVEV (reference sequence). J gave up 5 bases and V 5 bases, and 5 bases lay outside the gene matches. The CDR3 spells CASSTLAGAETQYF. The CDR3 DNA reads TGTGCCAGCAGTACTCTAGCGGGGGCGGAGACCCAGTACTTC.

The chain recombines TRBV15 with TRBJ1-2; D gene ambiguous. V lost 0 bases, J lost 8 bases, and 10 bases lay in between. The CDR3 sequence is 13 residues long. Germline assignment: CDR1 LNHNV and CDR2 YYDKDF (reference sequence). The CDR3 loop is CATSRDQRGGYTF. The CDR3 DNA follows: TGTGCCACCAGCAGAGATCAGCGAGGCGGCTACACCTTC. The full variable domain, rest sourced from reference TRBV15 and TRBJ1-2, is DAMVIQNPRYQVTQFGKPVTLSCSQTLNHNVMYWYQQKSSQAPKLLFHYYDKDFNNEADTPDNFQSRRPNTSFCFLDIRSPGLGDTAMYLCATSRDQRGGYTFGSGTRLTVV.

This rearrangement joins TRBV4-1 to TRBJ2-3; D call uncertain. Germline V lookup: CDR1 MGHRA, CDR2 YSYEKL. V lost 4 bases and J lost 2, with 7 bases in between. The CDR3 loop spans 13 amino acids. The CDR3 region is CASSPTHTDTQYF. CDR3 in DNA: TGCGCCAGCAGCCCCACCCACACAGATACGCAGTATTTT.

This clone came up a few times. The chain joins TRBV18 to TRBJ2-1; 9 nucleotides line up with TRBD1. Germline V lookup: CDR1 KGHSH, CDR2 LQKENI. The trim removed 3 bases at V and 6 bases at J, leaving 6 bases unmatched. This CDR3 has 15 amino acids. The CDR3 sequence: CASSPSGTGSNEQFF. In nucleotides, the CDR3 is TGTGCCAGCTCACCCTCCGGGACAGGGAGCAATGAGCAGTTCTTC. Full variable domain (remainder filled in from reference TRBV18 and TRBJ2-1): NAGVMQNPRHLVRRRGQEARLRCSPMKGHSHVYWYRQLPEEGLKFMVYLQKENIIDESGMPKERFSAEFPKEGPSILRIQQVVRGDSAAYFCASSPSGTGSNEQFFGPGTRLTVL.

The DNA for the CDR3 is TGCGCCAGCAGGTCGAGCGCCAGCACAGATACGCAGTATTTT. It codes for CASRSSASTDTQYF. The genes are TRBV5-1 and TRBJ2-3; the D is unclear. Germline CDR1 SGHRS, CDR2 YFSETQ. Between the trimmed V and J ends, which lost 5 bases and 0 bases, there was a span of 10 bases. The CDR3 is 14 amino acids.

About this clone itself: Additional DNA sequences in this sample encode the identical CDR3. The chain couples TRBV4-2 to TRBJ2-5; the D is unclear. There are 12 residues in the CDR3. Trimming removed 1 base at V and 5 bases at J, with 5 bases between. CDR1 and CDR2 (germline): LGHNA, YNFKEQ. The CDR3 DNA reads as TGTGCCAGCAGCCAAGGGCGGGAGACCCAGTACTTC. Protein product: CASSQGRETQYF.

This clone occurred a few times. The V call is TRBV4-3, the J call TRBJ2-5; TRBD2 matches 9 bases. J was trimmed by 5 bases and V by 0 bases; bases with no gene match: 7. Germline V CDR1 and CDR2: LGHNA, YSLEER. The length of the CDR3 is 16 residues. This CDR3 is CASSQERRTSAETQYF. DNA for the CDR3: TGCGCCAGCAGCCAAGAAAGGCGGACTAGCGCGGAGACCCAGTACTTC.

This clone was seen only a few times. The chain links TRBV9 to TRBJ2-5; 11 bases match TRBD2. Germline V gene sequence: CDR1 SGDLS, CDR2 YYNGEE. The CDR3 covers 15 residues. After removal of 4 bases from V and 4 bases from J, the junction contained 6 bases not matched to a gene. In nucleotides, the CDR3 is TGTGCCAGCAGCTCGCGACTAGCGGGGATAGAGACCCAGTACTTC. Translated, it gives CASSSRLAGIETQYF. The whole variable domain, remainder taken from reference TRBV9 and TRBJ2-5, is DSGVTQTPKHLITATGQRVTLRCSPRSGDLSVYWYQQSLDQGLQFLIQYYNGEERAKGNILERFSAQQFPDLHSELNLSSLELGDSALYFCASSSRLAGIETQYFGPGTRLLVL.

DNA for the CDR3: TGCGCCAGCAGCTTGGATCTAGCGGGGACAGATACGCAGTATTTT. Translating it yields CASSLDLAGTDTQYF. This chain connects TRBV5-1 to TRBJ2-3; 9 bases map to TRBD2. The CDR3 contains 15 residues. V shed 0 bases and J 3 bases; nucleotides not matched to a gene: 2. Germline CDR1 reads SGHRS; CDR2 reads YFSETQ.

This sequence joins TRBV27 and TRBJ1-2; D is ambiguous. CDR3 size: 13 residues. V lost 2 bases, J lost 12 bases, and 16 bases lay in between. Per the germline V gene, CDR1 is MNHEY and CDR2 is SMNVEV (reference sequence). CDR3 sequence (DNA): TGTGCCAGCAGTTTAGGGCCAGGATTTAGGAACACCTTC. Translated, it gives CASSLGPGFRNTF.

The sample holds a few counts of this clone. CDR3 sequence: CASRQRGGSTGELFF. The CDR3 DNA reads as TGTGCCAGCCGCCAGCGGGGGGGCAGCACCGGGGAGCTGTTTTTT. The chain has TRBV6-1 and TRBJ2-2; 10 bases map to TRBD2. The CDR3 extends over 15 amino acids. Per the germline V gene, CDR1 is MNHNS and CDR2 is SASEGT. Trimming removed 8 bases from V and 4 bases from J; junction bases left unmatched: 7.

The chain has TRBV30 and TRBJ1-1, with D perhaps matching TRBD1 (5 bases). Germline V lookup: CDR1 GTSNPN, CDR2 SVGIG (reference sequence). CDR3 size: 15 residues. The V end was cut by 0 bases, the J end by 4 bases, with 15 bases between. CDR3 nucleotide sequence: TGTGCCTGGAGTGTAACCCATGCAGGGACCACTGAAGCTTTCTTT. This sequence encodes CAWSVTHAGTTEAFF.

The V and J genes are TRBV27 and TRBJ2-2; no clear D. V lost 4 bases, J lost 5 bases, and 14 bases lay in between. Germline V gene sequence: CDR1 MNHEY, CDR2 SMNVEV (reference sequence). CDR3 length: 15 amino acids. CDR3 amino acids: CASSSDVLLTGELFF. CDR3 coding DNA: TGTGCCAGCAGTTCAGATGTACTACTGACCGGGGAGCTGTTTTTT.

The J gene is TRBJ2-7, the V gene TRBV6-1; a possible D gene is TRBD1 (6 bases). The CDR3 sequence is 13 residues long. Deletions cut 7 bases from V and 4 bases from J, with 14 bases between. Germline loops: CDR1 MNHNS, CDR2 SASEGT. The DNA of the CDR3 is TGTGCCAGCATAAGGACAGCGCCGTACGAGCAGTACTTC. It specifies CASIRTAPYEQYF.

The J gene is TRBJ1-4, the V gene TRBV30; D remains unclear. The CDR3 covers 13 residues. Per germline, CDR1 GTSNPN and CDR2 SVGIG (reference sequence). V lost 0 bases, J lost 7 bases, and 9 bases lay in between. The DNA of the CDR3 is TGTGCCTGGAGTGTACAGCCGGTTGAAAAACTGTTTTTT. This encodes CAWSVQPVEKLFF.

This chain joins TRBV29-1 and TRBJ1-1; D is undetermined. Trimming stripped 5 bases from V and 0 bases from J, with 10 bases between. The CDR3 runs 13 residues. Germline lookup yields CDR1 SQVTM and CDR2 ANQGSEA. The chain's CDR3 is CSVIPLMNTEAFF. The CDR3 DNA sequence: TGCAGCGTTATCCCCCTCATGAACACTGAAGCTTTCTTT.

The chain combines TRBV5-1 with TRBJ1-1; D unclear. V was clipped by 4 bases and J by 0 bases, with 7 bases between them. The CDR3 totals 13 residues. Looked up from germline, CDR1 is SGHRS and CDR2 is YFSETQ. The DNA for the CDR3 is TGCGCCAGCAGCGGGTCAGTGAACACTGAAGCTTTCTTT. This encodes CASSGSVNTEAFF.

This clone has just a few counts. The chain carries TRBV2 and TRBJ2-5, with D possibly being TRBD1 (6 bases). The CDR3 totals 15 residues. V lost 6 bases, J lost 3 bases, and 17 bases lay in between. Germline V CDR1 and CDR2: SNHLY, FYNNEI. CDR3 nucleotides: TGTGCCAGCAGAGGCGACAGGCAAAGGGAAGAGACCCAGTACTTC. Amino acid sequence: CASRGDRQREETQYF. Together with reference TRBV2 and TRBJ2-5, the CDR3 gives the full variable domain: EPEVTQTPSHQVTQMGQEVILRCVPISNHLYFYWYRQILGQKVEFLVSFYNNEISEKSEIFDDQFSVERPDGSNFTLKIRSTKLEDSAMYFCASRGDRQREETQYFGPGTRLLVL.

This sequence joins TRBV15 and TRBJ1-6; D is ambiguous. Per germline, CDR1 LNHNV and CDR2 YYDKDF (reference sequence). This CDR3 region has 19 residues. Trimming pared 0 bases from V and 0 bases from J, leaving 15 bases between. The CDR3 DNA reads TGTGCCACCAGCAGAGATCAAGTAATGGGTTCCTCCTATAATTCACCCCTCCACTTT. Translating it yields CATSRDQVMGSSYNSPLHF.

The gene calls are TRBV29-1 and TRBJ1-1; D gene uncertain. V lost 4 bases and J 5 bases, leaving 14 bases between the germline ends. This CDR3 region has 13 residues. Per germline, CDR1 SQVTM and CDR2 ANQGSEA. CDR3: CSVAQRAGTEAFF. CDR3 nucleotides: TGCAGCGTTGCCCAGAGGGCGGGGACTGAAGCTTTCTTT.

This chain joins TRBV6-5 and TRBJ1-6, with no clear D. CDR1 is MNHEY and CDR2 is SVGAGI in the germline V gene. V lost 4 bases and J lost 3, with 10 bases in between. The CDR3 has 15 amino acids. The DNA for the CDR3 is TGTGCCAGCAGTTCCTACGAGGTCTATAATTCACCCCTCCACTTT. Translated, it gives CASSSYEVYNSPLHF.

J is TRBJ1-6 and V is TRBV4-1; D gene ambiguous. Trimming left V 4 bases short and J 2 bases short, with 12 bases between. CDR3 length: 16 amino acids. The germline gives CDR1 MGHRA, CDR2 YSYEKL. CDR3 region: CASSPSWRAYNSPLHF. The CDR3 DNA reads TGCGCCAGCAGCCCAAGTTGGAGAGCCTATAATTCACCCCTCCACTTT.

The chain links TRBV20-1 to TRBJ2-4; D remains unclear. Germline lookup yields CDR1 DFQATT and CDR2 SNEGSKA (reference sequence). This CDR3 has 11 amino acids. V was pared by 3 bases and J by 2 bases, with 2 bases between. The CDR3 nucleotides are TGCAGTGCTAGTCCCAAAAACATTCAGTACTTC. Protein: CSASPKNIQYF.